This T cell receptor beta chain was identified during a study of cytomegalovirus exposure and HLA in healthy donors. This clone was found once. What it recognizes is unknown. The PCR used 60 Vbeta and 13 Jbeta primers. Only in-frame clones appear in the TCRdb table, and some are missing; sequencing was by immunoSEQ multiplex PCR. Of 100,000 to 150,000 clones detected, 83% appear once; the ten largest clones hold 20%. CDR3 length: 16 residues. Germline lookup yields CDR1 SGDLS and CDR2 YYNGEE. The junction had 5 bases not matched to a gene; V was cut back by 0 bases and J by 4 bases. Regarding donors, all were healthy bone marrow donors. Study-level results: Most subjects had HLA-A and HLA-B alleles reportedly predicted accurately by TCR beta sequences. According to an earlier analysis, most TCR beta V segments yielded productive rearrangements about 87% or about 30% of the time.

What was sequenced was PBMCs. The TCR sequence derives from a young man in good health and CMV-seropositive. The chain recombines TRBV9 with TRBJ1-3; TRBD1 matches 9 bases. CDR3 region: CASSVGSGTGGNTIYF. For the CDR3, the DNA is TGTGCCAGCAGCGTAGGGAGTGGGACAGGGGGAAACACCATATATTTT.